A selection of T cell receptor beta chains follows, all from one sample in a study of regulatory T cells in long-lasting Graves disease. MiXCR was run by TCRdb on the multiplex PCR reads, yielding one entry per CDR3 protein. The sample lists 500,000 or so distinct CDR3 sequences; about 15% were seen once. This same sample was also taken into another study, of T cells in Graves' hyperthyroidism and ophthalmopathy.

The source was peripheral blood mononuclear cells (PBMCs), collected at new diagnosis, from a patient treated with antithyroid drugs. These receptors were obtained from a woman in her forties or fifties with Graves disease. Each CDR3 is given with its conserved first and last residue. A D gene is named only where the DNA matches it firmly. Some rows have no size entry. The others give once, few or many, or a class for an expanded clone.

clone_size	j_call	v_call	d_call	cdr3_nt	cdr3_aa
NA	TRBJ1-1	TRBV7-3	NA	TGTGCCAGCAGCTCGACGGGACACCAGAACACTGAAGCTTTCTTT	CASSSTGHQNTEAFF
NA	TRBJ2-4	TRBV3-1	TRBD2	TGTGCCAGCAGCCAAGGGAAAGCCGGGGGGGCCAAAAACATTCAGTACTTC	CASSQGKAGGAKNIQYF
many	TRBJ2-1	TRBV6-2/TRBV6-3	NA	TGTGCCAGCAGTCCGGAGGGTTCCTACAATGAGCAGTTCTTC	CASSPEGSYNEQFF
many	TRBJ2-1	TRBV12-3/TRBV12-4	TRBD1	TGTGCCAGCAGTCCCCTAAGGGGGCCCACCCTTAATGAGCAGTTCTTC	CASSPLRGPTLNEQFF
few	TRBJ2-1	TRBV5-1	NA	TGCGCCAGCAGCTGGGACACCCTCTCCTACGATGAGCAGTTCTTC	CASSWDTLSYDEQFF
few	TRBJ1-1	TRBV6-5	NA	TGTGCCAGCAGATACACTGTGAACACTGAAGCTTTCTTT	CASRYTVNTEAFF
many	TRBJ2-7	TRBV3-1	NA	TGTGCCAGCAGCCAAGAGGGTTCGGCTTCCGCCGAGCAGTACTTC	CASSQEGSASAEQYF
many	TRBJ2-5	TRBV2	NA	TGTGCCAGCAGTGAAGGAGCGATGATCCAAGAGACCCAGTACTTC	CASSEGAMIQETQYF
NA	TRBJ1-2	TRBV12-5	NA	TGTGCTAGTGGGACGGGGATTTCGGGCTATGGCTACACCTTC	CASGTGISGYGYTF
few	TRBJ1-1	TRBV10-2	NA	TGCGCCAGCAGTGAGATTGGTTCTAAAACTGAAGCTTTCTTT	CASSEIGSKTEAFF
many	TRBJ2-7	TRBV2	TRBD2	TGTGCCACCCACAGTCGGGGGGCCTACGAGCAGTACTTC	CATHSRGAYEQYF
many	TRBJ2-2	TRBV2	TRBD1	TGTGCCAGCAGACAAACAGGGACAGGGGCCGGGGAGCTGTTTTTT	CASRQTGTGAGELFF
many	TRBJ2-7	TRBV5-1	NA	TGCGCCAGCAGCTTGGGAATGGGCACGAGCTCCTACGAGCAGTACTTC	CASSLGMGTSSYEQYF
many	TRBJ1-6	TRBV20-1	NA	TGCAGTGCTAGAGATCCCCCACAGCTCCACTTT	CSARDPPQLHF
many	TRBJ1-2	TRBV18	TRBD1	TGTGCCAGCTCACCACAGGGACAGGGGGACGACTATGGCTACACCTTC	CASSPQGQGDDYGYTF
NA	TRBJ2-5	TRBV5-1	TRBD1	TGCGCCAGCAGTACAGGGGTCCAAGAGACCCAGTACTTC	CASSTGVQETQYF
many	TRBJ2-7	TRBV9	NA	TGTGCCAGCAGCGCGGAGGACTTGGGGGGCTCCTACGAGCAGTACTTC	CASSAEDLGGSYEQYF
many	TRBJ2-1	TRBV28	NA	TGTGCCAGCAGTTCGACTAAGGGGGTAAAAGAGCAGTTCTTC	CASSSTKGVKEQFF
NA	TRBJ2-7	TRBV18	NA	TGTGCCAGCTCACCAAGACTTTCTGATAACGAGCAGTACTTC	CASSPRLSDNEQYF
many	TRBJ2-3	TRBV5-1	NA	TGCGCCAGCAGCTTGGGGACACGGAGAACAGATACGCAGTATTTT	CASSLGTRRTDTQYF
NA	TRBJ2-2	TRBV4-1	NA	TGCGCCAGCAGCCGCCCCCGGGACCTTGACACCGGGGAGCTGTTTTTT	CASSRPRDLDTGELFF
few	TRBJ2-5	TRBV9	NA	TGTGCCAGCAGCGTAACCGGGTTGGGCGAGACCCAGTACTTC	CASSVTGLGETQYF
NA	TRBJ2-3	TRBV30	NA	TGTGCCTGGGAGTCGGGGAGGGGGTTTATAGATACGCAGTATTTT	CAWESGRGFIDTQYF
many	TRBJ2-7	TRBV11-2	NA	TGTGCCAGCAGCTCAGTCGGGGGACAGAAGAGTTACGAGCAGTACTTC	CASSSVGGQKSYEQYF
NA	TRBJ1-1	TRBV19	TRBD1	TGTGCCAGTACCTCTGGACAGGGGGCGGGTGAAGCTTTCTTT	CASTSGQGAGEAFF
NA	TRBJ2-5	TRBV2	TRBD2	TGTGCCAGCACGGCGGCTAGCGGGGGGCAAGAGACCCAGTACTTC	CASTAASGGQETQYF
NA	TRBJ1-2	TRBV14	NA	TGTGCCAGCAGCCTCCTCGACATATATGGCTACGCCTTC	CASSLLDIYGYAF
NA	TRBJ1-6	TRBV10-1	NA	TGCGCCAGCATCGAAGTCCCGGGGATCAGGGATTCACCCCTCCACTTT	CASIEVPGIRDSPLHF
many	TRBJ1-5	TRBV18	NA	TGTGCCAGCTCACCAAGCGGGTTGGGGCCCCAGCATTTT	CASSPSGLGPQHF
NA	TRBJ1-5	TRBV5-1	TRBD1	TGTGCCAGCAGCTTTCAACAGGGGGCAGAGCCCCAGCATTTT	CASSFQQGAEPQHF
many	TRBJ1-6	TRBV2	NA	TGTGCCAGCAGTGATCTGGGGAGCTCCTATAATTCACCCCTCCACTTT	CASSDLGSSYNSPLHF
few	TRBJ1-6	TRBV3-1	NA	TGTGCCAGCAGCCCAATCTCGAGCTCCTATAATTCACCCCTCCACTTT	CASSPISSSYNSPLHF
NA	TRBJ1-5	TRBV20-1	NA	TGCAGTGCTAAGAGAGGGGGGGACTGGGGCGCCAATCAGCCCCAGCATTTT	CSAKRGGDWGANQPQHF
NA	TRBJ2-3	TRBV28	TRBD2	TGTGCCAGCAGTAGCCTGCGGGGGACGGGCACAGATACGCAGTATTTT	CASSSLRGTGTDTQYF
many	TRBJ2-2	TRBV4-1	NA	TGCGCCAGCAGCCAGGTTTACGGGAACACCGGGGAGCTGTTTTTT	CASSQVYGNTGELFF
many	TRBJ1-1	TRBV7-9	NA	TGTGCCAGCAGCGGCACAGGGCGCACTGAAGCTTTCTTT	CASSGTGRTEAFF
few	TRBJ2-1	TRBV4-1	NA	TGCGCCAGCAGCCAAGTGCCGGGCTCCTACAATGAGCAGTTCTTC	CASSQVPGSYNEQFF
NA	TRBJ1-3	TRBV12-3/TRBV12-4	NA	TGTGCCAGCAATCCATCCGGGGCCACCAACACCATATATTTT	CASNPSGATNTIYF
many	TRBJ2-7	TRBV6-1	NA	TGTGCCAGCGGCGGACAAGGGTTTCACGAGCAGTACTTC	CASGGQGFHEQYF
few	TRBJ1-5	TRBV10-3	TRBD1	TGTGCCATCAGTGAGTCACGCCCAGGGGGGAATGTCAATCAGCCCCAGCATTTT	CAISESRPGGNVNQPQHF
many	TRBJ2-7	TRBV11-2	NA	TGTGCCAGCAGCTTAGCTTCTGGATTCTCGGGCAGCTTCTACGAGCAGTACTTC	CASSLASGFSGSFYEQYF
few	TRBJ2-2	TRBV29-1	TRBD1	TGCAGCGTTCGACAGGGGGGGGCCACCGGGGAGCTGTTTTTT	CSVRQGGATGELFF
NA	TRBJ2-1	TRBV19	NA	TGTGCCAGTAGTATAGGGACGGGAAACAATGAGCAGTTCTTC	CASSIGTGNNEQFF
many	TRBJ2-7	TRBV28	NA	TGTGCCAGCAGTTCCCATACTACAGGCGCCTACGAGCAGTACTTC	CASSSHTTGAYEQYF
many	TRBJ2-7	TRBV28	TRBD2	TGTGCCAGCAGAGAAGGAGGACTAGCGGGGGGAAATGAGCAGTACTTC	CASREGGLAGGNEQYF
NA	TRBJ2-6	TRBV2	NA	TGTGCCAGCAGTGAATTGGGTCCTGGGGCCAACGTCCTGACTTTC	CASSELGPGANVLTF
NA	TRBJ2-7	TRBV15	NA	TGTGCCACCAGCAGAGATCTCTCGGCGGGTGGCGAGCAGTACTTC	CATSRDLSAGGEQYF
NA	TRBJ2-3	TRBV28	NA	TGTGCCAGCAGTTTAGAAGCGGATCAAGATACGCAGTATTTT	CASSLEADQDTQYF
NA	TRBJ2-7	TRBV5-1	TRBD2	TGCGCCAGCAGCCGGACCGGGACTAGATTTGGCGAGCAGTACTTC	CASSRTGTRFGEQYF
NA	TRBJ2-1	TRBV7-9	NA	TGTGCCAGCAGCTTAGTTATGTGGGGTTCCCTTGATGAGCAGTTCTTC	CASSLVMWGSLDEQFF
many	TRBJ1-1	TRBV2	TRBD1	TGTGCCAGCACCAAGGGACAGCTAAACACTGAAGCTTTCTTT	CASTKGQLNTEAFF